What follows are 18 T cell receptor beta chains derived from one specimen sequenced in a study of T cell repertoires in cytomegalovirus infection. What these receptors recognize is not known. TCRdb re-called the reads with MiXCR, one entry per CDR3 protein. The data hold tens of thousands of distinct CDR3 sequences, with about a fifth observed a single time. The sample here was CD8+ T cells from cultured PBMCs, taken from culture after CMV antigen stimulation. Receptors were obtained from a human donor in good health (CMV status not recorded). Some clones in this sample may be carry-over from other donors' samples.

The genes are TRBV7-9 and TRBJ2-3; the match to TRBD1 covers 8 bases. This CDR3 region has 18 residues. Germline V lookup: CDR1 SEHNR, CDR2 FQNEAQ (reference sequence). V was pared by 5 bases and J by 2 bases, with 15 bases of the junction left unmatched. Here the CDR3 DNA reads TGTGCCAGCAGCGGGCGGGCAACCGGGACAGGATTCACAGATACGCAGTATTTT. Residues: CASSGRATGTGFTDTQYF. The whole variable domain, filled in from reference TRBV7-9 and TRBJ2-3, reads DTGVSQNPRHKITKRGQNVTFRCDPISEHNRLYWYRQTLGQGPEFLTYFQNEAQLEKSRLLSDRFSAERPKGSFSTLEIQRTEQGDSAMYLCASSGRATGTGFTDTQYFGPGTRLTVL.

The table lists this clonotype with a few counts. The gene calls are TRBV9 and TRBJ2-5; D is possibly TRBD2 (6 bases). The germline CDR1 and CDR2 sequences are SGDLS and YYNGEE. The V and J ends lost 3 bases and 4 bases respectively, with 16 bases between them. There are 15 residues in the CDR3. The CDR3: CASSEGGAAGETQYF. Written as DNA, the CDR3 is TGTGCCAGCAGCGAGGGTGGGGCAGCGGGAGAGACCCAGTACTTC.

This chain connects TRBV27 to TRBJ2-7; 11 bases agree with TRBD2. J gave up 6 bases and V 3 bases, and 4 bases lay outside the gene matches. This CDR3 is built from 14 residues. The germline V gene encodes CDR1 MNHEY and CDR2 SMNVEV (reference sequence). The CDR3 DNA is TGTGCCAGCAGTTTGGGGACTAGCGGTTTCGAGCAGTACTTC. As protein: CASSLGTSGFEQYF.

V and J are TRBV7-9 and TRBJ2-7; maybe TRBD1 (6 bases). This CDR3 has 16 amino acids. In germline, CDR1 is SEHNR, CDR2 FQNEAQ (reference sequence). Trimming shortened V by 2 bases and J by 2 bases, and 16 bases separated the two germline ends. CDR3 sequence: CASSLTTGHRPYEQYF. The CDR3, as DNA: TGTGCCAGCAGCTTAACGACAGGTCACCGCCCCTACGAGCAGTACTTC.

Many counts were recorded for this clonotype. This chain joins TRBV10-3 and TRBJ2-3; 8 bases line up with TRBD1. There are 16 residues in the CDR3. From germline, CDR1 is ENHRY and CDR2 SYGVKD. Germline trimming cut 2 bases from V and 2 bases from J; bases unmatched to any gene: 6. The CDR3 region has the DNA TGTGCCATCAGTGAGGGCAGGGGGCGAACCACAGATACGCAGTATTTT. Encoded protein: CAISEGRGRTTDTQYF.

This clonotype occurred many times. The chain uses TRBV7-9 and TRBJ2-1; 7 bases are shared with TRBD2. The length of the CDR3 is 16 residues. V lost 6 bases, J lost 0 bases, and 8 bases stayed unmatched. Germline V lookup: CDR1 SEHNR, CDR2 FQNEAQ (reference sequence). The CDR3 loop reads CASSGASGSSYNEQFF. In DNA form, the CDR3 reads TGTGCCAGCAGTGGGGCTAGCGGAAGCTCCTACAATGAGCAGTTCTTC.

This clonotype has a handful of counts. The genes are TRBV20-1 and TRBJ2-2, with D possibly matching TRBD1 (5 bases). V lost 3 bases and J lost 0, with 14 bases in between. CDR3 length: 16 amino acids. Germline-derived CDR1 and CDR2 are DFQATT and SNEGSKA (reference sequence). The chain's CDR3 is CSASRVSPPNTGELFF. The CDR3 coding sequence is TGCAGTGCTAGCAGGGTCTCGCCCCCGAACACCGGGGAGCTGTTTTTT.

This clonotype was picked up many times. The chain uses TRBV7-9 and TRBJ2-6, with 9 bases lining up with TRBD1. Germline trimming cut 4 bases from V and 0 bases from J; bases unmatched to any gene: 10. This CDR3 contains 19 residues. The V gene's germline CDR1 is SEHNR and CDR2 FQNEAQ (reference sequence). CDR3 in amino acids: CASSSRTGQGLSGANVLTF. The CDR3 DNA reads TGTGCCAGCAGCTCCCGGACGGGACAGGGACTCTCTGGGGCCAACGTCCTGACTTTC.

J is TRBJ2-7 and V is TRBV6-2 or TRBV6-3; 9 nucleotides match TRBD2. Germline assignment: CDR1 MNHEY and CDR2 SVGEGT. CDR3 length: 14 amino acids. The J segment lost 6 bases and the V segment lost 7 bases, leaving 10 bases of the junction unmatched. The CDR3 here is CASNPVGSGSEQYF. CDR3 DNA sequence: TGTGCCAGCAACCCCGTTGGTAGCGGGAGCGAGCAGTACTTC.

CDR3 in amino acids: CASLLSGTGPGNTIYF. The CDR3 coding sequence is TGTGCCAGCTTATTAAGCGGGACAGGACCTGGAAACACCATATATTTT. The rearrangement uses TRBV7-8 and TRBJ1-3; TRBD1 aligns across 8 bases. Germline-derived CDR1 and CDR2 are SGHVS and FQNEAQ. Unmatched junction bases numbered 11, after V lost 8 bases and J lost 2 bases. This CDR3 is 16 amino acids long.

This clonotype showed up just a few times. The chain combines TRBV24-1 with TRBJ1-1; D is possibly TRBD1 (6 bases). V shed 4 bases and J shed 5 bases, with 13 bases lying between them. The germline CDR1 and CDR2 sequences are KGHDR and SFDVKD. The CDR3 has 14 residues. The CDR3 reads CATSDSDSPTEAFF. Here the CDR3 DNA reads TGTGCCACCAGTGACTCGGACAGCCCGACTGAAGCTTTCTTT.

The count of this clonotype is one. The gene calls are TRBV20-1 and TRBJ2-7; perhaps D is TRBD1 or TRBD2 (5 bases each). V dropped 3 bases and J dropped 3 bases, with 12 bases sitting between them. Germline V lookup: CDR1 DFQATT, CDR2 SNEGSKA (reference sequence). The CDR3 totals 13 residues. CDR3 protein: CSASEGINYEQYF. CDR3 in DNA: TGCAGTGCTAGTGAGGGGATAAACTACGAGCAGTACTTC.

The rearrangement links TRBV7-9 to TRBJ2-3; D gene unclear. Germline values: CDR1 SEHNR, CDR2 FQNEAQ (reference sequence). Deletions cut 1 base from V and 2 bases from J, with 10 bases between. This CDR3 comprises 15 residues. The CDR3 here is CASSLVLDVTDTQYF. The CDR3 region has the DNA TGTGCCAGCAGCTTAGTACTGGATGTCACAGATACGCAGTATTTT.

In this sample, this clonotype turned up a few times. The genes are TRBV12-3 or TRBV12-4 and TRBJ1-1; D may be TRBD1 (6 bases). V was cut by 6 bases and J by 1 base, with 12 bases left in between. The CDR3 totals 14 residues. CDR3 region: CASSSWDKNTEAFF. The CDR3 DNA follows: TGTGCCAGCAGCTCGTGGGACAAGAACACTGAAGCTTTCTTT.

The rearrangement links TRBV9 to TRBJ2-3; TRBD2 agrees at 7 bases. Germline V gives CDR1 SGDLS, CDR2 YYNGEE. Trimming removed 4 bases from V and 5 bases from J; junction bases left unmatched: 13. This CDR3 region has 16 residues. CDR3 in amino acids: CASSQRDSERVDTQYF. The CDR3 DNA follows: TGTGCCAGCAGCCAGCGGGACTCTGAACGTGTAGATACGCAGTATTTT. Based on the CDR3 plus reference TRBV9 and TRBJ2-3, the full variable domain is DSGVTQTPKHLITATGQRVTLRCSPRSGDLSVYWYQQSLDQGLQFLIQYYNGEERAKGNILERFSAQQFPDLHSELNLSSLELGDSALYFCASSQRDSERVDTQYFGPGTRLTVL.

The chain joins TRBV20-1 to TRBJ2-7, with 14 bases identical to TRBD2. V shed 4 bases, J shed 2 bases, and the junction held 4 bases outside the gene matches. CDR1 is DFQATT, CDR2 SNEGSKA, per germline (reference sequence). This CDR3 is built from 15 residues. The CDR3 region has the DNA TGCAGTGCTACTGGACTAGCGGGAGGAACCTACGAGCAGTACTTC. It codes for CSATGLAGGTYEQYF.

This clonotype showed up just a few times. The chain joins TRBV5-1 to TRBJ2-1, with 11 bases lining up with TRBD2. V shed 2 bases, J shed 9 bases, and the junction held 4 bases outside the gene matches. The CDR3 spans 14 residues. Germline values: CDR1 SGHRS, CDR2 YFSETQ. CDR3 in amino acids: CASSFSGGASEQFF. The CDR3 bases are TGCGCCAGCAGCTTTAGCGGGGGGGCGAGTGAGCAGTTCTTC.

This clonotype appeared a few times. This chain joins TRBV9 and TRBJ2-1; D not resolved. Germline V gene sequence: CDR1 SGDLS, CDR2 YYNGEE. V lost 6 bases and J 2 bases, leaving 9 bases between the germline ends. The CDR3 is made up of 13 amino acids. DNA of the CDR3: TGTGCCAGCAATAGGGCAGCCTACAATGAGCAGTTCTTC. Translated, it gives CASNRAAYNEQFF.